These 13 T cell receptor beta chains were sequenced from one sample in a study of Ad26.COV2.S vaccination and SARS-CoV-2 variants. The treatment denotes: 15 to 20 received Ad26.COV2.S at low or high dose, single or two shots; roughly 5 received placebo; per-sample allocation not given. Each sample was drawn 63 days after the first injection (of vaccine or placebo). TCRdb keeps only in-frame clones here, not all; method: immunoSEQ multiplex PCR. The sample holds about 320,000 clones, almost 90% seen once. The sequencing used peripheral blood, collected in a trial of Ad26.COV2.S vaccine versus placebo. The source of these receptors is a person aged 18-65 years who received the Ad26.COV2.S COVID-19 vaccine or a placebo.

The chain has TRBV19 and TRBJ1-5, with 7 bases matching TRBD1. Germline V gene data show CDR1 as LNHDA and CDR2 as SQIVND (reference sequence). The J segment lost 4 bases and the V segment lost 3 bases, leaving 6 bases of the junction unmatched. The CDR3 length is 15 residues. The CDR3 nucleotides read TGTGCCAGTAGTATCGGTGGGACAGCGAATCAGCCCCAGCATTTT. Its protein is CASSIGGTANQPQHF. Looking up the rest from reference TRBV19 and TRBJ1-5 gives the full variable domain: DGGITQSPKYLFRKEGQNVTLSCEQNLNHDAMYWYRQDPGQGLRLIYYSQIVNDFQKGDIAEGYSVSREKKESFPLTVTSAQKNPTAFYLCASSIGGTANQPQHFGDGTRLSIL.

The chain uses TRBV5-1 and TRBJ1-1; D might be TRBD1 (6 bases). V was clipped by 7 bases and J by 0 bases, with 10 bases between them. The CDR3 is 13 amino acids. Looked up from germline, CDR1 is SGHRS and CDR2 is YFSETQ. The CDR3: CASSQGLNTEAFF. The DNA for the CDR3 is TGCGCCAGCTCACAGGGATTGAACACTGAAGCTTTCTTT.

V is TRBV27 and J is TRBJ1-1; D is ambiguous. The germline CDR1 and CDR2 sequences are MNHEY and SMNVEV (reference sequence). The CDR3 extends over 16 amino acids. V was cut by 3 bases and J by 3 bases, with 17 bases left in between. The CDR3 sequence: CASSFLWETMDTEAFF. The CDR3 DNA sequence: TGTGCCAGCAGTTTTTTATGGGAGACGATGGACACTGAAGCTTTCTTT.

This chain joins TRBV9 and TRBJ2-3, with TRBD2 matching 7 bases. This CDR3 contains 16 residues. The germline V gene has CDR1 SGDLS and CDR2 YYNGEE. The ends lost 4 bases at V and 6 bases at J; junction bases unmatched: 14. The CDR3: CASSRNRGIGRDTQYF. The DNA of the CDR3 is TGTGCCAGCAGCAGAAACCGGGGGATCGGGAGGGATACGCAGTATTTT.

The V call is TRBV18, the J call TRBJ2-5; 7 nucleotides match TRBD1. CDR3 length: 15 amino acids. In germline, CDR1 is KGHSH, CDR2 LQKENI. V shed 3 bases and J 4 bases; nucleotides not matched to a gene: 8. CDR3 nucleotides: TGTGCCAGCTCACCTGACAGGGAATGGGGAGAGACCCAGTACTTC. Its protein is CASSPDREWGETQYF.

The V call is TRBV4-1, the J call TRBJ1-5; D is undetermined. The germline V gene encodes CDR1 MGHRA and CDR2 YSYEKL. There are 12 residues in the CDR3. Trimming took off 3 bases at V and 1 base at J, with 1 base between the two ends. The CDR3 region has the DNA TGCGCCAGCAGCCAGAGCAATCAGCCCCAGCATTTT. Protein product: CASSQSNQPQHF.

V and J are TRBV2 and TRBJ2-3; 10 bases fit TRBD1. This CDR3 spans 16 amino acids. After removal of 7 bases from V and 5 bases from J, the junction contained 12 bases not matched to a gene. Germline V gene sequence: CDR1 SNHLY, CDR2 FYNNEI. CDR3 sequence (DNA): TGTGCCAGCACTCCCGGCAGCTGGGACAGGGGAGATACGCAGTATTTT. Translation: CASTPGSWDRGDTQYF.

The CDR3 spells CASRQGSVGYTF. The CDR3, as DNA: TGTGCCAGCAGGCAAGGGTCTGTTGGCTACACCTTC. This rearrangement joins TRBV12-3 or TRBV12-4 to TRBJ1-2; D gene unclear. Between the trimmed V and J ends, which lost 6 bases and 7 bases, there was a span of 12 bases. There are 12 residues in the CDR3.

The rearrangement uses TRBV9 and TRBJ1-1; a weak D match, TRBD1 (5 bases). Deletions cut 0 bases from V and 4 bases from J, with 16 bases between. The CDR3 runs to 16 residues. Germline V CDR1 and CDR2: SGDLS, YYNGEE. In DNA, the CDR3 is TGTGCCAGCAGCGTAGAAGGAACTGCCCAGGGCACTGAAGCTTTCTTT. This encodes CASSVEGTAQGTEAFF.

The chain joins TRBV7-2 to TRBJ2-1, with no clear D. This CDR3 has 13 amino acids. V shed 0 bases and J shed 2 bases, with 2 bases lying between them. CDR1 is SGHTA and CDR2 is FQGNSA in the germline V gene. The CDR3 is CASSLAPYNEQFF. The CDR3 nucleotides are TGTGCCAGCAGCTTAGCGCCCTACAATGAGCAGTTCTTC.

The chain is built from TRBV3-1 (or the pseudogene TRBV3-2) and TRBJ2-7; D possibly uses TRBD1 or TRBD2 (5 bases each). Germline V gives CDR1 LGHDT, CDR2 YNNKEL (reference sequence). V gave up 0 bases and J gave up 3 bases, with 6 bases separating them. The CDR3 is made up of 13 amino acids. The CDR3 loop is CASSQERGYEQYF. The CDR3 bases are TGTGCCAGCAGCCAAGAGAGGGGCTACGAGCAGTACTTC.

The rearrangement joins TRBV25-1 to TRBJ1-2, with 10 bases matching TRBD1. V gave up 0 bases and J gave up 8 bases; unmatched junction bases: 12. The CDR3 is 17 amino acids. Germline CDR1 and CDR2: MGHDK and SYGVNS. Here the CDR3 DNA reads TGTGCCAGCAGTGAATACCCCCCCTCGGGACAGGGGTTCGGCTACACCTTC. Its translation is CASSEYPPSGQGFGYTF.

This clone was seen more than once but under ten times. The gene calls are TRBV20-1 and TRBJ2-3, with D tentatively TRBD2 (6 bases). The length of the CDR3 is 11 residues. CDR1 DFQATT and CDR2 SNEGSKA come from the germline V gene (reference sequence). V lost 5 bases and J 10 bases, leaving 13 bases between the germline ends. The CDR3 DNA is TGCAGTGCTCGCCCCGGGACTCCGCAGTATTTT. It specifies CSARPGTPQYF.